Reported below is one T cell receptor (beta chain). The data are from a study of blood T cell repertoires in COVID-19. Generated by immunoSEQ multiplex PCR, the TCRdb table keeps only in-frame clones and is missing some. In the table there are around 300,000 clones, approximately 85% of which are singletons. The ends were cut back, 5 bases at V and 4 bases at J, with 27 bases in the middle. This CDR3 contains 19 residues. CDR1 is LNHDA and CDR2 is SQIVND in the germline V gene (reference sequence). The sample comprised peripheral blood. This TCR derives from a human donor in a cohort sampled during active COVID-19. The chain recombines TRBV19 with TRBJ1-3, with a tentative D call TRBD1 (5 bases). The CDR3 reads CASSSTGLPGLTGGNTIYF. For the CDR3, the DNA is TGTGCCAGTAGTTCGACGGGTTTACCGGGACTTACAGGAGGAAACACCATATATTTT.